By sample share, the clone carrying this T cell receptor beta chain is medium-sized (0.01 to 0.1%). Antigen: not known. Tregs were sorted as CD4+CD25+CD127-/low cells. Study conclusions and caveats: In terms of TCR gene usage, tumor memory CD4+ T cells clustered together with blood and lymph node memory CD4+ cells, as well as with lymph node naive CD4+ cells. The larger-cohort validation was restricted to a single TCR beta V-J rearrangement rather than whole repertoires. Tumor-infiltrating Treg TCR alpha and beta sequences overlapped most with tumor naive CD4+ T cells, then blood naive.

Full-length variable regions came from constant-region reverse primers plus semi-nested Nested Universal Primer A PCR. TCRdb passed the 5' RACE reads through MiXCR, listing each CDR3 protein once. The data show approximately 40,000 distinct CDR3 sequences, roughly 21% seen once. Sequences were obtained from Tregs sorted from blood. The TCR sequence derives from a female donor with breast cancer.

CDR3 nucleotide sequence: TGTGCCAGCGGGACGGACGGGGACTCCATGAACACTGAAGCTTTCTTT. Translation: CASGTDGDSMNTEAFF. The chain links TRBV9 to TRBJ1-1; D perhaps matches TRBD1 (5 bases). CDR3 length: 16 amino acids. V gave up 7 bases and J gave up 0 bases, with 19 bases separating them. Germline values: CDR1 SGDLS, CDR2 YYNGEE.